A selection of T cell receptor beta chains follows, all from one sample in a study of shared clonotypes between healthy human individuals. The assay was immunoSEQ multiplex PCR, and TCRdb's table has in-frame clones only and misses some. Of about 2.3 million clones listed, 92% are singletons. Material for sequencing was naive CD4+ T cells from PBMCs. The receptors stem from a man between 18 and 35 years old in good health. Some clones in this sample may be carry-over from other donors' samples. Each CDR3 is given with its conserved first and last residue. The order of the fields is CDR3 DNA, CDR3 protein, D gene, clone size, V gene, J gene. A D gene is named only where the DNA matches it firmly. For some rows the clone size is stated as once, few or many, or as a class when expanded; others skip it.

cdr3_nt: TGTGCCAGCAGAAGGACAGGGAACTACGAGCAGTACTTC
cdr3_aa: CASRRTGNYEQYF
d_call: TRBD1
clone_size: once
v_call: TRBV11-2
j_call: TRBJ2-7

cdr3_nt: TGTGCCAGTAGTCCGCGGCAGGGTGCCTTAAATCAGCCCCAGCATTTT
cdr3_aa: CASSPRQGALNQPQHF
d_call: -
clone_size: -
v_call: TRBV19
j_call: TRBJ1-5

cdr3_nt: TGTGCCAGCAGGAAGCGGGCCGGTGCCTATAATGAGCAGTTCTTC
cdr3_aa: CASRKRAGAYNEQFF
d_call: -
clone_size: -
v_call: TRBV28
j_call: TRBJ2-1

cdr3_nt: TGTGCCAGCAGCTCGAGGGGGAGAAATTCGACTCTGTATAGCAATCAGCCCCAGCATTTT
cdr3_aa: CASSSRGRNSTLYSNQPQHF
d_call: -
clone_size: -
v_call: TRBV5-8
j_call: TRBJ1-5

cdr3_nt: TGTGCCAGCAGTTTACCCCCGGGCAGGGGGCCTTACAATGAGCAGTTCTTC
cdr3_aa: CASSLPPGRGPYNEQFF
d_call: TRBD1
clone_size: -
v_call: TRBV28
j_call: TRBJ2-1

cdr3_nt: TGTGCCAGCAGCTCCAGGGGGGGGTATGGCTACACCTTC
cdr3_aa: CASSSRGGYGYTF
d_call: TRBD1
clone_size: few
v_call: TRBV28
j_call: TRBJ1-2

cdr3_nt: TGTGCCAGCAGTGACCTAGAGGAGAGGCAGTATTTT
cdr3_aa: CASSDLEERQYF
d_call: -
clone_size: -
v_call: TRBV6-4
j_call: TRBJ2-3

cdr3_nt: TGTGCCAGCAGCACCGACAGGGGTAGTGGCTACACCTTC
cdr3_aa: CASSTDRGSGYTF
d_call: TRBD1
clone_size: -
v_call: TRBV7-2
j_call: TRBJ1-2

cdr3_nt: TGTGCCACCAGCAGAGGACAGGGACAGGAGACCCAGTACTTC
cdr3_aa: CATSRGQGQETQYF
d_call: TRBD1
clone_size: -
v_call: TRBV15
j_call: TRBJ2-5

cdr3_nt: TGTGCCAGCAGCTTGGGCGGGAGCGGGAACTATGGCTACACCTTC
cdr3_aa: CASSLGGSGNYGYTF
d_call: -
clone_size: -
v_call: TRBV5-5
j_call: TRBJ1-2

cdr3_nt: TGCGCCAGCAGCCCAGACCTGGAAAATACGCAGTATTTT
cdr3_aa: CASSPDLENTQYF
d_call: -
clone_size: -
v_call: TRBV5-1
j_call: TRBJ2-3

cdr3_nt: TGTGCCAGCAGCTTATATCCGAGTCCTGGGGCCAACGTCCTGACTTTC
cdr3_aa: CASSLYPSPGANVLTF
d_call: -
clone_size: -
v_call: TRBV7-9
j_call: TRBJ2-6

cdr3_nt: TGCGCCAGCAGCCCGGGACTAGCGGGATACGAGCAGTACTTC
cdr3_aa: CASSPGLAGYEQYF
d_call: TRBD2
clone_size: once
v_call: TRBV5-1
j_call: TRBJ2-7

cdr3_nt: TGCGCCAGCAGCTCAGCTGGGACGGCCCTACCGGCCACCTTC
cdr3_aa: CASSSAGTALPATF
d_call: -
clone_size: -
v_call: TRBV5-1
j_call: TRBJ1-2

cdr3_nt: TGTGCCAGCAGTTTCAACTACGAGCAGTACTTC
cdr3_aa: CASSFNYEQYF
d_call: -
clone_size: once
v_call: TRBV28
j_call: TRBJ2-7

cdr3_nt: TGTGCCAGCACTGAAAGGACTGAAGCTTTCTTT
cdr3_aa: CASTERTEAFF
d_call: -
clone_size: -
v_call: TRBV28
j_call: TRBJ1-1

cdr3_nt: TGTGCCAGCAGCGGCTCTCAGGGGCTGGTCTATGGCTACACCTTC
cdr3_aa: CASSGSQGLVYGYTF
d_call: -
clone_size: -
v_call: TRBV7-3
j_call: TRBJ1-2

cdr3_nt: TGTGCCAGCAGCTCCTCTACAGATACGCAGTATTTT
cdr3_aa: CASSSSTDTQYF
d_call: -
clone_size: -
v_call: TRBV5-4
j_call: TRBJ2-3

cdr3_nt: TGCGCCAGCAGCCAGGGGACCCTGTTAGGTACGCAGTATTTT
cdr3_aa: CASSQGTLLGTQYF
d_call: -
clone_size: -
v_call: TRBV4-3
j_call: TRBJ2-3

cdr3_nt: TGTGCCAGCAGCCCCGCGGGACAGCGAAGCACAGATACGCAGTATTTT
cdr3_aa: CASSPAGQRSTDTQYF
d_call: -
clone_size: -
v_call: TRBV5-4
j_call: TRBJ2-3

cdr3_nt: TGCGCCAGCAGCTTGCCAACAGGGGGCACTGAAGCTTTCTTT
cdr3_aa: CASSLPTGGTEAFF
d_call: TRBD1
clone_size: -
v_call: TRBV5-1
j_call: TRBJ1-1

cdr3_nt: TGTGCCAGCAGCCAAGATCTGCGGGACCCCGGGGGCTACACCTTC
cdr3_aa: CASSQDLRDPGGYTF
d_call: -
clone_size: -
v_call: TRBV14
j_call: TRBJ1-2

cdr3_nt: TGTGCCAGCAGTTTGATGGGGTCCGAAGAGACCCAGTACTTC
cdr3_aa: CASSLMGSEETQYF
d_call: -
clone_size: -
v_call: TRBV7-9
j_call: TRBJ2-5

cdr3_nt: TGTGCCAGCAGCTTAATGGGGCCGAGTGAGCCAGATACGCAGTATTTT
cdr3_aa: CASSLMGPSEPDTQYF
d_call: -
clone_size: once
v_call: TRBV11-3
j_call: TRBJ2-3

cdr3_nt: TGCGCCAGCAGCCCCCCCGGGAGGGCCGCCGAGACCCAGTACTTC
cdr3_aa: CASSPPGRAAETQYF
d_call: TRBD2
clone_size: -
v_call: TRBV5-1
j_call: TRBJ2-5

cdr3_nt: TGTGCCAGTAGTCCCCGTAGAACCGGTAGAGAAAAACTGTTTTTT
cdr3_aa: CASSPRRTGREKLFF
d_call: -
clone_size: few
v_call: TRBV19
j_call: TRBJ1-4

cdr3_nt: TGTGCCTCCTTGCACGGGGGGGGGAAAAATCAGCCCCAGCATTTT
cdr3_aa: CASLHGGGKNQPQHF
d_call: -
clone_size: -
v_call: TRBV28
j_call: TRBJ1-5

cdr3_nt: TGTGCCAGCAGCGTAGGGGTTGGGAGGTTGGGGTCTGGGGCCAACGTCCTGACTTTC
cdr3_aa: CASSVGVGRLGSGANVLTF
d_call: -
clone_size: -
v_call: TRBV9
j_call: TRBJ2-6

cdr3_nt: TGTGCCACTCGACCCGGGAATAGCAATCAGCCCCAGCATTTT
cdr3_aa: CATRPGNSNQPQHF
d_call: -
clone_size: -
v_call: TRBV28
j_call: TRBJ1-5